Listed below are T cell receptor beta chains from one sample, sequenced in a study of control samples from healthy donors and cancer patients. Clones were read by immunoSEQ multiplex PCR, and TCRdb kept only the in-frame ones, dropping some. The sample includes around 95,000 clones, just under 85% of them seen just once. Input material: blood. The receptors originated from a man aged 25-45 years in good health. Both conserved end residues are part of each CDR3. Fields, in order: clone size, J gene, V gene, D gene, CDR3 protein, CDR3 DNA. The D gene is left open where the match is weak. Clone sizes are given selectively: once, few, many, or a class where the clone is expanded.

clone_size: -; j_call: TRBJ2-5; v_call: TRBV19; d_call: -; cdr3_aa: CASSISGQETQYF; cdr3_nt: TGTGCCAGTAGTATTAGCGGACAAGAGACCCAGTACTTC
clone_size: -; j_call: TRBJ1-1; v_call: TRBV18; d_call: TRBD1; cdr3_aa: CASSPLMQGDTEAFF; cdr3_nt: TGTGCCAGCTCACCACTCATGCAGGGGGACACTGAAGCTTTCTTT
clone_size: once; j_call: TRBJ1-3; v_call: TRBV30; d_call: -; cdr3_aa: CAWSVTSGNTIYF; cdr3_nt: TGTGCCTGGAGTGTAACGAGTGGAAACACCATATATTTT
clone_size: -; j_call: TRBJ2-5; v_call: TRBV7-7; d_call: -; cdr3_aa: CASSLVLNAETQYF; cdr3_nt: TGTGCCAGCAGCTTAGTACTGAATGCGGAGACCCAGTACTTC
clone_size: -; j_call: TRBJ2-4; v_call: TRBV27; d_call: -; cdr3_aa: CASSLFGSKNIQYF; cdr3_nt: TGTGCCAGCAGTTTATTCGGGTCCAAAAACATTCAGTACTTC
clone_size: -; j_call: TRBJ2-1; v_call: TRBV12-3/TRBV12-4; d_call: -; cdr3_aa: CASSSQSYNEQFF; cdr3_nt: TGTGCCAGCAGTTCCCAGTCCTACAATGAGCAGTTCTTC
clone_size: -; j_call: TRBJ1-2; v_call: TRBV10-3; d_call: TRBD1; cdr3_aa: CAISEYRGNYGYTF; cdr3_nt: TGTGCCATCAGTGAGTACAGGGGTAACTATGGCTACACCTTC
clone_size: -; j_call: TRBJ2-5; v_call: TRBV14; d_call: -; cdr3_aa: CASSQDKGRGKTQYF; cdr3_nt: TGTGCCAGCAGCCAAGATAAAGGGCGAGGGAAGACCCAGTACTTC
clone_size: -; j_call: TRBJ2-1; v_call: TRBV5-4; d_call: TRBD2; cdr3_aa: CASSLELAGHNEQFF; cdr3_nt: TGTGCCAGCAGCTTAGAACTAGCGGGGCACAATGAGCAGTTCTTC
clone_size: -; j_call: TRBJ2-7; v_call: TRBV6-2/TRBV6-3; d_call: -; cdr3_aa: CASSDSKRVLSYEQYF; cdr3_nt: TGTGCCAGCAGCGATTCCAAGCGGGTCCTTTCCTACGAGCAGTACTTC
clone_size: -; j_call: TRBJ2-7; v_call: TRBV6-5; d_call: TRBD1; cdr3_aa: CASSYLGTGVSYEQYF; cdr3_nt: TGTGCCAGCAGTTATTTGGGGACAGGGGTCTCCTACGAGCAGTACTTC
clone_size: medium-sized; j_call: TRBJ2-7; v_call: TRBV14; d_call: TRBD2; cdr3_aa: CASSQDRGTSGNYEQYF; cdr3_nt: TGTGCCAGCAGCCAAGATCGTGGGACTAGCGGCAACTACGAGCAGTACTTC
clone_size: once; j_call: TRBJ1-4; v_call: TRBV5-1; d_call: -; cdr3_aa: CASSLGGPNEKLFF; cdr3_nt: TGCGCCAGCAGCTTGGGGGGCCCTAATGAAAAACTGTTTTTT
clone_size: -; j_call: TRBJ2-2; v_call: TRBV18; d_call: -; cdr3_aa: CASSPYDPNTGELFF; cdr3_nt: TGTGCCAGCTCACCATACGACCCGAACACCGGGGAGCTGTTTTTT
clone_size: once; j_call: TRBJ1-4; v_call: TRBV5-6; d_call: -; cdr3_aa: CASSLKVGGVNEKLFF; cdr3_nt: TGTGCCAGCAGCTTGAAGGTGGGCGGGGTTAATGAAAAACTGTTTTTT
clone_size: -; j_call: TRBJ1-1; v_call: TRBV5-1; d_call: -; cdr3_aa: CASGQGYDEAFF; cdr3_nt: TGCGCCAGCGGGCAGGGCTATGATGAAGCTTTCTTT
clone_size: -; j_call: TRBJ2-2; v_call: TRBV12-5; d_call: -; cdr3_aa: CASGRRQDTGELFF; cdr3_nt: TGTGCTAGTGGCCGTCGACAGGACACCGGGGAGCTGTTTTTT
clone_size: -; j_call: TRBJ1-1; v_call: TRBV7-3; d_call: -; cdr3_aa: CASSSDTHTEAFF; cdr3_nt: TGTGCCAGCAGCTCGGACACTCACACTGAAGCTTTCTTT
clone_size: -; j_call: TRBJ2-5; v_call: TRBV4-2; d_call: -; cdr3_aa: CASSHLSGAVRYF; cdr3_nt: TGTGCCAGCAGCCATTTATCGGGGGCGGTGAGATACTTC
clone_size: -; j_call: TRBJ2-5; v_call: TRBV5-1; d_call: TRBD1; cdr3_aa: CASSTGQGVQETQYF; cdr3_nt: TGCGCCAGCAGCACGGGACAGGGGGTCCAAGAGACCCAGTACTTC
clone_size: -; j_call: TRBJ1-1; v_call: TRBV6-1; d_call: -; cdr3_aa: CASSEAGVGRYTEAFF; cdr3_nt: TGTGCCAGCAGTGAAGCGGGTGTAGGGAGATATACTGAAGCTTTCTTT
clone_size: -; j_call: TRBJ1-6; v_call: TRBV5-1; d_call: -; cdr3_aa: CASSSGTSFSPLHF; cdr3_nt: TGCGCCAGCAGCTCCGGGACATCCTTTTCACCCCTCCACTTT
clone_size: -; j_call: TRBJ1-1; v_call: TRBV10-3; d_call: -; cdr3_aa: CAISEDYRDTEAFF; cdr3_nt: TGTGCCATCAGTGAGGATTACAGGGACACTGAAGCTTTCTTT
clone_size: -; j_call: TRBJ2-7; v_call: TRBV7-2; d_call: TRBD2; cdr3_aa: CASSSTSGGVYEQYF; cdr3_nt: TGTGCCAGCAGCTCGACTAGCGGGGGAGTATACGAGCAGTACTTC
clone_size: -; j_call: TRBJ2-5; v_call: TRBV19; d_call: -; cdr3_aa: CASSPRGKETQYF; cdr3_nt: TGTGCCAGTAGTCCCAGAGGGAAAGAGACCCAGTACTTC
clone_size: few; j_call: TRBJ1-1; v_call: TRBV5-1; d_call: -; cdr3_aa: CASSYYGGTEAFF; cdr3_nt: TGCGCCAGCAGCTACTACGGGGGCACTGAAGCTTTCTTT
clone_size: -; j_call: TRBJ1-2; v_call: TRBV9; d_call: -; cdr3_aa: CASSVEGNYGYTF; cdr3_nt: TGTGCCAGCAGCGTAGAGGGTAACTATGGCTACACCTTC
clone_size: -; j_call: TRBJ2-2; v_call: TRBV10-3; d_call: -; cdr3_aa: CAISARGSGELFF; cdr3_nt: TGTGCCATCAGCGCCAGGGGATCCGGGGAGCTGTTTTTT
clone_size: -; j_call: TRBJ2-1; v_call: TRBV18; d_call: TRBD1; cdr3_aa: CASSPGTGSYNEQFF; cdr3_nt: TGTGCCAGCTCACCCGGGACAGGTTCCTACAATGAGCAGTTCTTC
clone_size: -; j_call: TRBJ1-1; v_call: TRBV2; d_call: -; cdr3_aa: CASSEAGGEAAEAFF; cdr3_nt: TGTGCCAGCAGTGAAGCTGGCGGGGAAGCGGCTGAAGCTTTCTTT